The clone carrying this T cell receptor beta chain was found a few times. Its target is not known. The sample comes from a study of T cell repertoires in cytomegalovirus infection. Study-wide background: TCR beta signatures that were public indicated CMV infection and matching HLA type.

TCRdb re-derived calls from the reads in MiXCR, one entry per CDR3 protein. This sample yields approximately 990,000 distinct CDR3 sequences, of which about a third are seen a single time; over 13% belongs to the top ten. The ends were cut back, 4 bases at V and 1 base at J, with 19 bases in the middle. Germline V gene sequence: CDR1 SQVTM, CDR2 ANQGSEA. The CDR3 sequence is 16 residues long. The source is a human donor in good health (CMV status not recorded). Some clones in this sample may be carry-over from other donors' samples. This chain uses TRBV29-1 with TRBJ1-1; D might be TRBD1 (5 bases). The starting material was cultured CD8+ T cells from PBMCs, obtained from culture after CMV antigen stimulation. The CDR3 nucleotides are TGCAGCGTTGGGGGGAATGAGTACGGTAGGAACACTGAAGCTTTCTTT. Protein sequence: CSVGGNEYGRNTEAFF.